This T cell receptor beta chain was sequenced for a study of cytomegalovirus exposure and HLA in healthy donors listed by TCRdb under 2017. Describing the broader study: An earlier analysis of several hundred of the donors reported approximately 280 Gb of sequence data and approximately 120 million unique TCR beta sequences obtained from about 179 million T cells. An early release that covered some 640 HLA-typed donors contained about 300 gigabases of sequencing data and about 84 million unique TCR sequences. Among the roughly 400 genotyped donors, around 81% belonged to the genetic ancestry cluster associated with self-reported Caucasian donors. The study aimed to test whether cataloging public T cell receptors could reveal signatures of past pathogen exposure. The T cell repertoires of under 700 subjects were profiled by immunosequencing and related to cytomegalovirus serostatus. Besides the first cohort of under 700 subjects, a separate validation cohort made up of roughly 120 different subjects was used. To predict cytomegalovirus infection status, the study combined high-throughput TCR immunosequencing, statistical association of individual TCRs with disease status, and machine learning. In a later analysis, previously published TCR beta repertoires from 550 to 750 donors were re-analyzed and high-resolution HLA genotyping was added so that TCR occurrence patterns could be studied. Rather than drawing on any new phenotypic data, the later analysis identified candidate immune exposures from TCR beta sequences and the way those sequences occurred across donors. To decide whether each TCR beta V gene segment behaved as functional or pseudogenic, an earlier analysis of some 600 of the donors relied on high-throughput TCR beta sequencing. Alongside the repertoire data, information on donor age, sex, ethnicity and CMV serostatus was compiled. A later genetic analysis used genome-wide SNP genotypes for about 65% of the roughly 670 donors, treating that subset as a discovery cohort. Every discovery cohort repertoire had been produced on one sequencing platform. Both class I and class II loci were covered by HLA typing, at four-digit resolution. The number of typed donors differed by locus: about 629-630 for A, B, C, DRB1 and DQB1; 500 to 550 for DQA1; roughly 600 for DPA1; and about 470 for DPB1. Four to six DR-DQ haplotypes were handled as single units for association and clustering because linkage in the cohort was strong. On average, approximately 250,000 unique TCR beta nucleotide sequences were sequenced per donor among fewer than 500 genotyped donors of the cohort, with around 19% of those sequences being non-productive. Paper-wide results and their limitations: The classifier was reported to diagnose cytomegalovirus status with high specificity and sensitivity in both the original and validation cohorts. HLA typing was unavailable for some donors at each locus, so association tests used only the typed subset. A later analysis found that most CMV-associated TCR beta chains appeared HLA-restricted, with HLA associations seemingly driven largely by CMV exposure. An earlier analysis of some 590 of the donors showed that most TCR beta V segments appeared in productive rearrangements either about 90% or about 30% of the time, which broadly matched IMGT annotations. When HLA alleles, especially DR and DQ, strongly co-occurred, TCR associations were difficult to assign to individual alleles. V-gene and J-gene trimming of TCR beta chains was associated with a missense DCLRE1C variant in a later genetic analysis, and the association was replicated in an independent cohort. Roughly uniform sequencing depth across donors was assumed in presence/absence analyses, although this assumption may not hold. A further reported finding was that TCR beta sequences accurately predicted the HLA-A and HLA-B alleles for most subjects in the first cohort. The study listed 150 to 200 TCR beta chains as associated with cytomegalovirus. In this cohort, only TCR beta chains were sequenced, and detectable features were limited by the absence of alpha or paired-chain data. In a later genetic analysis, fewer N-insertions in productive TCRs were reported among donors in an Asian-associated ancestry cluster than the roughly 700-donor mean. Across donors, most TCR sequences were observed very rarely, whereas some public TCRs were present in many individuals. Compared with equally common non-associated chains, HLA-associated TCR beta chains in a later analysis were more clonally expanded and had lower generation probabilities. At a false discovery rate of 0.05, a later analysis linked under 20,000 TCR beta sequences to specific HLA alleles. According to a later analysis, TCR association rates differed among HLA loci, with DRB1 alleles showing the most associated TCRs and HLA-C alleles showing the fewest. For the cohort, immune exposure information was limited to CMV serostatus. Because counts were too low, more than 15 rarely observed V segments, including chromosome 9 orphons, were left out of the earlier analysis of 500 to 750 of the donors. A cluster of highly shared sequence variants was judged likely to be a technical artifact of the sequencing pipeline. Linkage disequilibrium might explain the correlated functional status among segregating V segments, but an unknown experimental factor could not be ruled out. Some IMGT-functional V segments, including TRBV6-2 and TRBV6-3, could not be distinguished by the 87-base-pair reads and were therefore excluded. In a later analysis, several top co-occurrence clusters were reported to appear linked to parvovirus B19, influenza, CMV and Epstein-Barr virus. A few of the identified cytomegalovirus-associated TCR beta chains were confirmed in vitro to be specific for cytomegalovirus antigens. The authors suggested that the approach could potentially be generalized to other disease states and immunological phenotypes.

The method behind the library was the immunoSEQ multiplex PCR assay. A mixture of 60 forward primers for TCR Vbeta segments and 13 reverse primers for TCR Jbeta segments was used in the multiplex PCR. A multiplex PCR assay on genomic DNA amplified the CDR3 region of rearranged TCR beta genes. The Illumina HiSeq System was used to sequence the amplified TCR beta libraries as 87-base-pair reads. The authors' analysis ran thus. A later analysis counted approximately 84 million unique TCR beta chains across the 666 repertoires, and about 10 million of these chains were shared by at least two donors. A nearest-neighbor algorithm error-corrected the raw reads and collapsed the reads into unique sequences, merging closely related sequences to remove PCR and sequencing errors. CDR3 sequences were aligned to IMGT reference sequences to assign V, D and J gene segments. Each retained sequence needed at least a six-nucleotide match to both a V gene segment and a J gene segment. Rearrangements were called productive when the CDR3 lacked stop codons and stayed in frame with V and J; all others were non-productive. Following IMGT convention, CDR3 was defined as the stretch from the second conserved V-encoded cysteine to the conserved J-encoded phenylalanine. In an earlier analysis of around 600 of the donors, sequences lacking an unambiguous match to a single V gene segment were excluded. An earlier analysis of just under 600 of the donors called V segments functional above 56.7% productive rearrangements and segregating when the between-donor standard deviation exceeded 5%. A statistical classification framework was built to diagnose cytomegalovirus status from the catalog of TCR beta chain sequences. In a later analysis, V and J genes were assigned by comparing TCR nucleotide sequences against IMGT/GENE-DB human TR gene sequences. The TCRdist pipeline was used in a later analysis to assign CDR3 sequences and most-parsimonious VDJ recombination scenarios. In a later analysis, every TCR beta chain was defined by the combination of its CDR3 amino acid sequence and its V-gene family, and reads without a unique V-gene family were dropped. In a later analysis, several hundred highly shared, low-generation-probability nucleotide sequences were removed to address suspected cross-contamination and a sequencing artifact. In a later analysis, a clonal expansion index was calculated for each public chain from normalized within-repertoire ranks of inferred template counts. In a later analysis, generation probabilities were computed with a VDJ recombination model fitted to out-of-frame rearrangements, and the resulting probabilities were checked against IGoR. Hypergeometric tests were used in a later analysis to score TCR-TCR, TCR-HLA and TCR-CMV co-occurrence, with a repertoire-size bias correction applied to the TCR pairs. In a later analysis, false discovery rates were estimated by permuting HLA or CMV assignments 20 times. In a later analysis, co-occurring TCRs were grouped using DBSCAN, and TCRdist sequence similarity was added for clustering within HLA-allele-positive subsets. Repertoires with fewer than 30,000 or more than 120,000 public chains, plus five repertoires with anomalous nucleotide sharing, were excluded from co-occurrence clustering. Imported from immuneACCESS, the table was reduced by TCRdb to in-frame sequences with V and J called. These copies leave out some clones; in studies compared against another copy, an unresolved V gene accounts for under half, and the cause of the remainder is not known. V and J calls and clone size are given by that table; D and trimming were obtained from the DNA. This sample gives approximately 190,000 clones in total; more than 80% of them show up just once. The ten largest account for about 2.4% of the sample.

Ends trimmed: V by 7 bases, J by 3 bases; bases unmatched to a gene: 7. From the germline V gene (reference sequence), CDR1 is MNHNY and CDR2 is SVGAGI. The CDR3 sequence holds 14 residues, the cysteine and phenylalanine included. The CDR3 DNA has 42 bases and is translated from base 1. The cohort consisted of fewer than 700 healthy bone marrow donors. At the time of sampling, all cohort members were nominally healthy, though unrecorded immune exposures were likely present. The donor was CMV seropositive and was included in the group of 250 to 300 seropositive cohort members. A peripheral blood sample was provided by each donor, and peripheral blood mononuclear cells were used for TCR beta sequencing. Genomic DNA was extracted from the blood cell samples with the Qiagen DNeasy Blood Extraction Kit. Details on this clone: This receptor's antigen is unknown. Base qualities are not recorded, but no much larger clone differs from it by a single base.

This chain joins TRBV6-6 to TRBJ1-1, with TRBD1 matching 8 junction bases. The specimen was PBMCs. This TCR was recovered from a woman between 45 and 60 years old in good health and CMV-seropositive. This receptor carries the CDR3 CASTIGQGHTEAFF. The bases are TGTGCCAGCACCATTGGACAGGGACACACTGAAGCTTTCTTT.